What follows describes a single T cell receptor (beta chain). Its antigen remains unknown. Germline V gene data show CDR1 as SNHLY and CDR2 as FYNNEI. This CDR3 is 12 amino acids long. Trimming took 7 bases from V and 10 from J, leaving 14 bases between them. This entry comes from a study of cytomegalovirus exposure and HLA in healthy donors. The donors formed part of the approximately 120-subject validation cohort, distinct from the 666-subject first cohort. Study conclusions and caveats: In vitro checks showed that a few CMV-associated chains really do target CMV antigens.

The table came from immunoSEQ multiplex PCR; TCRdb's copy has only in-frame clones and leaves some out. The data contain hundreds of thousands of clones, 86% of them singletons. The clonotype comes from a young woman in good health and CMV-seronegative. The chain recombines TRBV2 with TRBJ2-1; a weak D match, TRBD2 (7 bases). Material: PBMCs. DNA for the CDR3: TGTGCCAGCATGGCGGGGAGGGGGGAGCAGTTCTTC. It codes for CASMAGRGEQFF.